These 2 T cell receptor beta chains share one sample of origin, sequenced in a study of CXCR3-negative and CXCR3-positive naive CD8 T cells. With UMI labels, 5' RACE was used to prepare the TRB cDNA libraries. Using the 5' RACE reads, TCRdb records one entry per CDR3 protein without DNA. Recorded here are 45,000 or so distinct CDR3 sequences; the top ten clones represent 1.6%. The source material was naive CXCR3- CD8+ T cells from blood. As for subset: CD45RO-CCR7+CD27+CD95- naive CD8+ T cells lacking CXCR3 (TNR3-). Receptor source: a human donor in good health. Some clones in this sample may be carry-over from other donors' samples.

CDR3 protein: CASSESSYEQYF. V gene TRBV25-1 combines with J gene TRBJ2-7. Germline loops: CDR1 MGHDK, CDR2 SYGVNS. The CDR3 loop spans 12 amino acids.

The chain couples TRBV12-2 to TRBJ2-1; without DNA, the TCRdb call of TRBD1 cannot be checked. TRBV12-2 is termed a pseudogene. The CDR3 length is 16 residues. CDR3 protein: CASRCPMRASYNEQFF.